This is a list of T cell receptor beta chains from one sample in a study of T cell responses to AZD1222 COVID-19 vaccine. Generated by immunoSEQ multiplex PCR, the TCRdb table keeps only in-frame clones and is missing some. The sample table sets out around 150,000 clones. The sample comprised peripheral blood. The receptors stem from an adult in good health. CDR3s include the opening cysteine and the closing phenylalanine or tryptophan. The order of the fields is J gene, V gene, D gene, CDR3 DNA, CDR3 protein. D genes are given only for firm matches.

>TRBJ1-1|TRBV18|TRBD1
TGTGCCAGCTCACCACGACGACAGGGTGGAGGGACTGAAGCTTTCTTT
CASSPRRQGGGTEAFF
>TRBJ1-6|TRBV7-8|TRBD1
TGTGCCAGCAGCGCCTTAACAGGGGGCCCGGGTAATTCACCCCTCCACTTT
CASSALTGGPGNSPLHF
>TRBJ2-1|TRBV28|.
TGTGCCAGCAGTTCCCTTGGGGACGCCAGGGATGAGCAGTTCTTC
CASSSLGDARDEQFF
>TRBJ1-1|TRBV18|.
TGTGCCAGCTCCCCGGCCGGAGACGAAGCTTTCTTT
CASSPAGDEAFF
>TRBJ1-6|TRBV10-1|.
TGCGCCAGCAGTGATAAGGAGGAGTCGGGTTCACCCCTCCACTTT
CASSDKEESGSPLHF
>TRBJ2-2|TRBV15|.
TGTGCCACCAGCAGGGGCGGGGGCAACACCGGGGAGCTGTTTTTT
CATSRGGGNTGELFF
>TRBJ2-7|TRBV19|.
TGTGCCAGTAGTATTCGGGGAACCCCCTACGAGCAGTACTTC
CASSIRGTPYEQYF
>TRBJ1-4|TRBV27|TRBD1
TGTGCCAGCACTCCATTCAGGGGGGCCGAGAATGAAAAACTGTTTTTT
CASTPFRGAENEKLFF
>TRBJ1-1|TRBV18|.
TGTGCCAGCTCCGTCGGACAGTGGAACACTGAAGCTTTCTTT
CASSVGQWNTEAFF
>TRBJ1-1|TRBV7-9|TRBD1
TGTGCCAGCAGCCCGGACAGGGGGCGCGGGCCTGAAGCTTTCTTT
CASSPDRGRGPEAFF
>TRBJ2-3|TRBV11-3|.
TGTGCCAGCAGCCCCTCCCCAGATACGCAGTATTTT
CASSPSPDTQYF
>TRBJ2-5|TRBV12-3/TRBV12-4|.
TGTGCCAGCAGTTTAGGAGGGGTGGAGACCCAGTACTTC
CASSLGGVETQYF
>TRBJ2-1|TRBV7-2|.
TGTGCCAGCAGCTCCGCACCTTACAATGAGCAGTTCTTC
CASSSAPYNEQFF
>TRBJ2-5|TRBV7-9|.
TGTGCCAGCAGCTTAACGCGGGGAGTCCAAGAGACCCAGTACTTC
CASSLTRGVQETQYF
>TRBJ1-1|TRBV3-1/TRBV3-2|TRBD1
TGTGCCAGGGACAGGGGCAGGGACCATGAAGCTTTCTTT
CARDRGRDHEAFF
>TRBJ1-4|TRBV6-5|.
TGTGCCAGCAGTACTAGAGGGGCAGCTAATGAAAAACTGTTTTTT
CASSTRGAANEKLFF
>TRBJ2-3|TRBV4-3|TRBD1
TGCGCCAGCAGCCCCGGGACAGGCGGCACAGATACGCAGTATTTT
CASSPGTGGTDTQYF
>TRBJ1-3|TRBV12-3/TRBV12-4|.
TGTACCAGCAGAGTGGGCCTGCCGAACACCATATATTTT
CTSRVGLPNTIYF
>TRBJ1-1|TRBV10-3|.
TGTGCCATCAACAAAGGGGAGAACACTGAAGCTTTCTTT
CAINKGENTEAFF
>TRBJ2-7|TRBV6-4|TRBD2
TGTGCCAGCAGTAAACCGGGACTAGTCATAAGCGAGCAGTACTTC
CASSKPGLVISEQYF
>TRBJ1-2|TRBV6-1|.
TGTGCCAGCAGTGAAACAGGGCCCTTTCAGGGCTACACCTTC
CASSETGPFQGYTF
>TRBJ2-1|TRBV3-1/TRBV3-2|.
TGTGCCAGCAGCCACAGGGGCCCCTACAATGAGCAGTTCTTC
CASSHRGPYNEQFF
>TRBJ1-2|TRBV30|.
TGTGCCTGGAGTACCGGACAGATCTATGGCTACACCTTC
CAWSTGQIYGYTF
>TRBJ1-1|TRBV28|.
TGTGCCAGCAGTTTCTTTGGTCGAGCTGGGGTCACTGAAGCTTTCTTT
CASSFFGRAGVTEAFF
>TRBJ2-3|TRBV6-5|TRBD1
TGTGCCAGCAGGCCAGGGGGCGCAGATACGCAGTATTTT
CASRPGGADTQYF
>TRBJ2-3|TRBV7-2|.
TGTGCCAGCAGCTTAGCAGGAATAAGCACAGATACGCAGTATTTT
CASSLAGISTDTQYF
>TRBJ1-4|TRBV3-1/TRBV3-2|.
TGTGCCAGCAGCCAAGCGTGGAGGGACGAAAAACTGTTTTTT
CASSQAWRDEKLFF